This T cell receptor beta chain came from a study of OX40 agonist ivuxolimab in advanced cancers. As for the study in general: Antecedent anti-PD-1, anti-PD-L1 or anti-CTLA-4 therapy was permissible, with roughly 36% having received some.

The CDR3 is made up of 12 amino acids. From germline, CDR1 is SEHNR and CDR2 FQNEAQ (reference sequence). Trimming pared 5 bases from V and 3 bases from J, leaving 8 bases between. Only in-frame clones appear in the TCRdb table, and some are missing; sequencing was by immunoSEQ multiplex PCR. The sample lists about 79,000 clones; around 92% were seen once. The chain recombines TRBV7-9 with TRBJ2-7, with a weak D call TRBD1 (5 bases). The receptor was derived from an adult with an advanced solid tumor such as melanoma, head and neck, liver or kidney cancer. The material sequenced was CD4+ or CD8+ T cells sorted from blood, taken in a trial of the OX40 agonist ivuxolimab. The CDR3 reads CASSGAVYEQYF. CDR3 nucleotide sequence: TGTGCCAGCAGCGGGGCTGTCTACGAGCAGTACTTC.